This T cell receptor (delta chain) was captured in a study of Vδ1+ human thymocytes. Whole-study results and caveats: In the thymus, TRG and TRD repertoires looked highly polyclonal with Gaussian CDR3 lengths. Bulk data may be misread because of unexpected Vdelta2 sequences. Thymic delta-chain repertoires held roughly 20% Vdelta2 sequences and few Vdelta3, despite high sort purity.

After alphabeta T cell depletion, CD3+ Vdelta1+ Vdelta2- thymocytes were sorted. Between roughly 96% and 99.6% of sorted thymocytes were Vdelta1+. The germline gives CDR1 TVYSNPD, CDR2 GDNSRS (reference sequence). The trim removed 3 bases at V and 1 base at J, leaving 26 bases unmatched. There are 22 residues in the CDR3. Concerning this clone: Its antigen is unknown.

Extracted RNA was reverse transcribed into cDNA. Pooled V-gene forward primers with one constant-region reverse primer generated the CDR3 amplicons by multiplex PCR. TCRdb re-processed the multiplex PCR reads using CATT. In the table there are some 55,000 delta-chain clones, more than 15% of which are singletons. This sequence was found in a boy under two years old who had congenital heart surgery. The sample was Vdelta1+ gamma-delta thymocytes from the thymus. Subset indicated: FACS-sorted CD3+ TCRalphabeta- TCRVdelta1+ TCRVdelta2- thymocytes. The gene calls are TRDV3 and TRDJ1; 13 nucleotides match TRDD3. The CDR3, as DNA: TGTGCCTTGACCACGCCCTTTTTCCCAAAATACTGGGGGATACGCAGCACCGATAAACTCATCTTT. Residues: CALTTPFFPKYWGIRSTDKLIF.